Below are 17 T cell receptor beta chains sequenced from a single sample in a study of control samples from healthy donors and cancer patients. Sequencing used immunoSEQ multiplex PCR; TCRdb keeps in-frame clones, though not all of them. Among 100,000 to 150,000 clones listed, about nine tenths were seen once. The sequencing input was blood. These receptors came from a man aged 18 to 30 in good health.

The chain links TRBV9 to TRBJ2-3; D possibly corresponds to TRBD2 (6 bases). The V and J ends lost 6 bases and 3 bases respectively, with 20 bases between them. The CDR3 consists of 16 residues. From germline, CDR1 is SGDLS and CDR2 YYNGEE. The CDR3 nucleotides are TGTGCCAGCAACAGGCCAGGAGGGCGAGGGACAGATACGCAGTATTTT. Its translation: CASNRPGGRGTDTQYF.

This chain joins TRBV29-1 and TRBJ1-2, with 7 positions matching TRBD1. The CDR3 extends over 15 amino acids. The ends lost 3 bases at V and 8 bases at J; junction bases unmatched: 15. The germline CDR1 and CDR2 sequences are SQVTM and ANQGSEA. The DNA for the CDR3 is TGCAGCGTTGATGAGGGGGCATATGACATGAGAGGCTACACCTTC. Translation gives CSVDEGAYDMRGYTF. Full variable domain (rest looked up from reference TRBV29-1 and TRBJ1-2): SAVISQKPSRDICQRGTSLTIQCQVDSQVTMMFWYRQQPGQSLTLIATANQGSEATYESGFVIDKFPISRPNLTFSTLTVSNMSPEDSSIYLCSVDEGAYDMRGYTFGSGTRLTVV.

V gene TRBV19 combines with J gene TRBJ2-1; 10 positions match TRBD2. This CDR3 has 15 residues. CDR1 LNHDA and CDR2 SQIVND come from the germline V gene (reference sequence). V shed 5 bases, J shed 8 bases, and the junction held 9 bases outside the gene matches. The CDR3 loop reads CASSSTSGGAYEQFF. CDR3 coding DNA: TGTGCCAGTAGTTCTACAAGCGGGGGGGCCTATGAGCAGTTCTTC.

The chain uses TRBV5-1 and TRBJ2-3; TRBD2 matches at 13 bases. With V trimmed by 4 bases and J by 4 bases, 6 bases remained unmatched. The CDR3 has 16 residues. Germline assignment: CDR1 SGHRS and CDR2 YFSETQ. DNA of the CDR3: TGCGCCAGCAGCGGGCCACTAGCGGGGGGGCCAGATACGCAGTATTTT. Translated, it gives CASSGPLAGGPDTQYF.

The genes are TRBV2 and TRBJ2-1; D possibly corresponds to TRBD2 (6 bases). V lost 6 bases and J 7 bases, leaving 19 bases between the germline ends. The CDR3 totals 15 residues. CDR1 SNHLY and CDR2 FYNNEI come from the germline V gene. The CDR3 nucleotides are TGTGCCAGCAGGGGGGGAGGACTACCGGGAAATGAGCAGTTCTTC. Translating gives CASRGGGLPGNEQFF. Full variable domain (missing parts from reference TRBV2 and TRBJ2-1): EPEVTQTPSHQVTQMGQEVILRCVPISNHLYFYWYRQILGQKVEFLVSFYNNEISEKSEIFDDQFSVERPDGSNFTLKIRSTKLEDSAMYFCASRGGGLPGNEQFFGPGTRLTVL.

The CDR3: CASSLGLFADTQYF. CDR3 bases: TGTGCCAGCAGCTTAGGGCTTTTCGCAGATACGCAGTATTTT. The gene calls are TRBV11-3 and TRBJ2-3; D gene uncertain. The CDR3 sequence is 14 residues long. The germline CDR1 and CDR2 sequences are SGHNT and YENEEA. Trimming took off 1 base at V and 4 bases at J, with 9 bases between the two ends.

This chain joins TRBV12-3 or TRBV12-4 and TRBJ1-1; D possibly corresponds to TRBD1 (5 bases). Trimming took off 4 bases at V and 5 bases at J, with 5 bases between the two ends. The CDR3 is made up of 11 amino acids. CDR3: CASSWGTEAFF. The CDR3 DNA follows: TGTGCCAGCAGTTGGGGGACTGAAGCTTTCTTT.

V and J are TRBV6-5 and TRBJ2-5; 8 bases fit TRBD2. CDR3 length: 15 amino acids. Per germline, CDR1 MNHEY and CDR2 SVGAGI. V dropped 4 bases and J dropped 3; count of bases not matched to a gene: 7. CDR3 amino acids: CASSSTSAFKETQYF. CDR3 sequence (DNA): TGTGCCAGCAGTTCGACTAGCGCGTTTAAAGAGACCCAGTACTTC.

The CDR3 DNA is TGTGCCAGCAGCTTAATAGGGAGCACTGAAGCTTTCTTT. This encodes CASSLIGSTEAFF. The chain combines TRBV7-9 with TRBJ1-1; no clear D gene. Germline V gene data show CDR1 as SEHNR and CDR2 as FQNEAQ (reference sequence). V was pared by 2 bases and J by 4 bases, with 8 bases between. The CDR3 has 13 amino acids. Drawing the rest from reference TRBV7-9 and TRBJ1-1, the complete variable domain is DTGVSQNPRHKITKRGQNVTFRCDPISEHNRLYWYRQTLGQGPEFLTYFQNEAQLEKSRLLSDRFSAERPKGSFSTLEIQRTEQGDSAMYLCASSLIGSTEAFFGQGTRLTVV.

V is TRBV28 and J is TRBJ1-2; tentative D call: TRBD1 (6 bases). With 5 bases removed from V and 4 bases from J, the gap between germline ends came to 14 bases. Germline V gives CDR1 MDHEN, CDR2 SYDVKM. The CDR3 is 14 residues long. The CDR3 region is CASSPRTVIYGYTF. CDR3 in DNA: TGTGCCAGCAGTCCGCGGACAGTTATCTATGGCTACACCTTC.

The chain is built from TRBV6-1 and TRBJ2-3; weak D call: TRBD1 (6 bases). The CDR3 runs to 14 residues. With 1 base removed from V and 6 bases from J, the gap between germline ends came to 11 bases. In germline, CDR1 is MNHNS, CDR2 SASEGT. The CDR3 protein is CASSEGRGGDTQYF. Written as DNA, the CDR3 is TGTGCCAGCAGTGAAGGCAGGGGCGGGGATACGCAGTATTTT.

This clone was picked up one time. The J gene is TRBJ2-5, the V gene TRBV6-6, with D possibly matching TRBD1 (5 bases). This CDR3 is 12 amino acids long. V lost 10 bases, J lost 1 base, and 10 bases lay in between. Germline V gene data show CDR1 as MNHNY and CDR2 as SVGAGI (reference sequence). This CDR3 reads CATWTPQETQYF. CDR3 bases: TGTGCCACCTGGACACCCCAAGAGACCCAGTACTTC.

This chain connects TRBV5-1 to TRBJ1-1, with a possible D match to TRBD1 (6 bases). The CDR3 is made up of 14 amino acids. The germline CDR1 and CDR2 sequences are SGHRS and YFSETQ. V dropped 7 bases and J dropped 4 bases, with 17 bases sitting between them. CDR3 sequence: CASQLRGGGTEAFF. The CDR3 region has the DNA TGCGCCAGCCAACTCCGGGGGGGCGGCACTGAAGCTTTCTTT.

This chain uses TRBV28 with TRBJ1-4; D uncertain. Trimming took 4 bases from V and 3 from J, leaving 0 bases between them. The CDR3 consists of 11 residues. Looked up from germline, CDR1 is MDHEN and CDR2 is SYDVKM. The CDR3 nucleotides read TGTGCCAGCAGTTCTAATGAAAAACTGTTTTTT. It is translated as CASSSNEKLFF. Supplemented by reference TRBV28 and TRBJ1-4, the full variable domain reads DVKVTQSSRYLVKRTGEKVFLECVQDMDHENMFWYRQDPGLGLRLIYFSYDVKMKEKGDIPEGYSVSREKKERFSLILESASTNQTSMYLCASSSNEKLFFGSGTQLSVL.

The V and J genes are TRBV24-1 and TRBJ1-5; D remains unclear. Germline values: CDR1 KGHDR, CDR2 SFDVKD. Trimming cost V 10 bases and J 4 bases, with 10 bases left between them. The CDR3 has 12 residues. This CDR3 is CATASGNQPQHF. CDR3 nucleotides: TGTGCCACAGCCTCCGGAAATCAGCCCCAGCATTTT.

The CDR3 here is CASSAPPGLAGDKADTQYF. CDR3 nucleotides: TGTGCCAGCAGTGCACCACCGGGACTAGCGGGAGATAAGGCAGATACGCAGTATTTT. The chain links TRBV9 to TRBJ2-3, with 14 positions matching TRBD2. This CDR3 is 19 amino acids long. In germline, CDR1 is SGDLS, CDR2 YYNGEE. V lost 5 bases to trimming and J lost 4 bases; unmatched junction nucleotides: 15.

The rearrangement joins TRBV5-5 to TRBJ1-1; no firm D call. The V and J ends lost 1 base and 5 bases respectively, with 12 bases between them. The CDR3 has 14 amino acids. Germline values: CDR1 SGHKS, CDR2 YYEKEE (reference sequence). The CDR3 reads CASSLRVGSTEAFF. The CDR3 bases are TGTGCCAGCAGCTTGCGGGTGGGTTCAACTGAAGCTTTCTTT.